This is a list of T cell receptor beta chains from one sample in a study of T-cell reconstitution after alpha-beta-depleted transplantation in children. TCRdb re-called the PCR reads through MiXCR, storing one row per CDR3 protein. The data show about 210,000 distinct CDR3 sequences, roughly 15% seen once. Specimen: PBMCs, mostly from graft donor cells, collected 360 days after TCRalphabeta/CD19-depleted stem cell transplant. The receptors shown here come from a male patient between 2 and 15 years old who had a stem cell transplant for acute lymphoblastic leukemia, so the T cells may come from the graft donor. Both conserved end residues are part of each CDR3. The D gene is left open where the match is weak. A row's size may be missing; if present it is once, few, many or a size class.

few,16,TRBV19,TRBJ1-5,-,CASSIVGVIRNQPQHF,TGTGCCAGTAGTATTGTTGGGGTAATACGCAATCAGCCCCAGCATTTT
-,11,TRBV12-3/TRBV12-4,TRBJ2-5,TRBD2,CASSGGETQYF,TGTGCCAGCAGCGGGGGGGAGACCCAGTACTTC
-,10,TRBV20-1,TRBJ2-5,-,CSASIETQYF,TGCAGTGCTAGCATAGAGACCCAGTACTTC
medium-sized,12,TRBV6-5,TRBJ2-7,-,CASSLLGGGKYF,TGTGCCAGCAGTCTCCTGGGTGGGGGGAAGTACTTC
-,12,TRBV2,TRBJ2-1,TRBD2,CASSRLAYEQFF,TGTGCCAGCAGCAGACTAGCCTATGAGCAGTTCTTC
few,14,TRBV6-2/TRBV6-3,TRBJ2-7,-,CASSYKGTTYEQYF,TGTGCCAGCAGTTACAAAGGGACCACCTACGAGCAGTACTTC
-,12,TRBV21-1,TRBJ2-1,-,CASISTGTGEFF,TGTGCCAGCATTTCAACCGGGACAGGAGAGTTCTTC
few,14,TRBV9,TRBJ2-4,-,CASSDGTQGNIQYF,TGTGCCAGCAGCGACGGGACCCAGGGCAACATTCAGTACTTC
few,16,TRBV6-1,TRBJ1-5,-,CASSEVSDGSNQPQHF,TGTGCCAGCAGTGAAGTTTCGGACGGTAGCAATCAGCCCCAGCATTTT
-,18,TRBV10-2,TRBJ1-2,-,CASSESRRGGATNYGYTF,TGCGCCAGCAGTGAGTCGAGACGAGGGGGGGCAACTAACTATGGCTACACCTTC
-,16,TRBV10-3,TRBJ2-5,TRBD1,CAISEGGQGAQETQYF,TGTGCCATCAGTGAGGGTGGACAGGGGGCTCAAGAGACCCAGTACTTC
many,14,TRBV5-5,TRBJ2-7,TRBD1,CASSFTGTGDEQYF,TGTGCCAGCAGCTTTACCGGGACAGGGGACGAGCAGTACTTC
few,15,TRBV7-3,TRBJ2-1,TRBD2,CASSRSSGEYNEQFF,TGTGCCAGCAGCAGATCAAGCGGGGAGTACAATGAGCAGTTCTTC
few,16,TRBV12-3/TRBV12-4,TRBJ2-2,-,CASRRIQGSAAGELFF,TGTGCCAGCCGGCGAATACAGGGTTCGGCGGCCGGGGAGCTGTTTTTT
-,16,TRBV12-3/TRBV12-4,TRBJ2-7,-,CASRKGSDTPPAEQYF,TGTGCCAGCAGAAAAGGGTCGGACACCCCCCCAGCCGAGCAGTACTTC
-,17,TRBV11-2,TRBJ2-2,TRBD2,CASSRGGLSANTGELFF,TGTGCCAGCAGCCGGGGGGGACTATCTGCGAACACCGGGGAGCTGTTTTTT
few,16,TRBV9,TRBJ2-3,TRBD2,CASSVVSGGFTDTQYF,TGTGCCAGCAGCGTAGTCAGCGGGGGGTTCACAGATACGCAGTATTTT
few,16,TRBV27,TRBJ2-7,-,CASSTETDGRGYEQYF,TGTGCCAGCAGTACCGAGACGGACGGGCGAGGCTACGAGCAGTACTTC
many,15,TRBV27,TRBJ2-7,-,CASSRPHTTTYEQYF,TGTGCCAGCAGTAGACCTCACACTACTACCTACGAGCAGTACTTC
-,16,TRBV5-6,TRBJ1-6,TRBD1,CASSGGTGDTNSPLHF,TGTGCCAGCAGCGGAGGGACAGGGGATACTAATTCACCCCTCCACTTT
-,15,TRBV10-3,TRBJ2-7,TRBD1,CAISDSDRVSNEQYF,TGTGCCATCAGTGACTCGGACAGGGTCAGCAACGAGCAGTACTTC
-,12,TRBV4-1,TRBJ2-5,-,CASSQDVGTQYF,TGCGCCAGCAGCCAAGATGTGGGGACCCAGTACTTC
few,13,TRBV30,TRBJ1-2,-,CAWSVPSGDGYTF,TGTGCCTGGAGTGTACCGTCAGGGGACGGCTACACCTTC
few,16,TRBV7-6,TRBJ2-7,-,CASSPIPDPTHYEQYF,TGTGCCAGCAGCCCGATTCCGGACCCCACTCACTACGAGCAGTACTTC
-,15,TRBV28,TRBJ2-1,TRBD2,CASRLAGALANEQFF,TGTGCCAGCAGACTAGCGGGGGCCCTCGCCAATGAGCAGTTCTTC
few,15,TRBV12-3/TRBV12-4,TRBJ2-7,TRBD1,CASSRMDRGQNEQYF,TGTGCCAGCAGTCGAATGGACAGGGGGCAAAACGAGCAGTACTTC
few,15,TRBV20-1,TRBJ2-5,TRBD2,CSARNAGGLRETQYF,TGCAGTGCTAGAAACGCGGGGGGGCTTCGAGAGACCCAGTACTTC
-,14,TRBV12-3/TRBV12-4,TRBJ1-4,-,CASRVGRSGEKLFF,TGTGCCAGCAGGGTCGGACGGAGCGGCGAAAAACTGTTTTTT
-,13,TRBV10-3,TRBJ2-7,-,CAISEVGTYEQYF,TGTGCCATCAGTGAGGTCGGGACCTACGAGCAGTACTTC
-,15,TRBV19,TRBJ1-1,-,CASRSPHSPNTEAFF,TGTGCCAGTAGGTCTCCTCACAGCCCGAACACTGAAGCTTTCTTT